This T cell receptor (beta chain) was recorded in a study of Graves' ophthalmopathy and Graves' hyperthyroidism. The sequenced template was RNA, covering the TCR beta CDR3 region. The authors performed first-round RT-PCR with HTBI primers and then a second-round multiplex PCR. Using its own MiXCR run on the multiplex PCR reads, TCRdb lists one record per CDR3 protein. The data hold more than 1,000,000 distinct CDR3 sequences, with 35% to 40% observed a single time. This clonotype occurred many times. The length of the CDR3 is 17 residues. V was pared by 5 bases and J by 10 bases, with 24 bases between. In germline, CDR1 is MNHNY, CDR2 SVGAGI (reference sequence).

Sequencing input: peripheral blood or thyroid tissue (not recorded which). The TCR sequence derives from an adult man with Graves' hyperthyroidism. The chain employs TRBV6-6 and TRBJ1-6; D possibly corresponds to TRBD1 (5 bases). CDR3 loop: CASSRGADLEGISPLHF. The CDR3 nucleotides are TGTGCCAGCAGTCGCGGCGCGGATCTTGAGGGGATATCACCCCTCCACTTT.